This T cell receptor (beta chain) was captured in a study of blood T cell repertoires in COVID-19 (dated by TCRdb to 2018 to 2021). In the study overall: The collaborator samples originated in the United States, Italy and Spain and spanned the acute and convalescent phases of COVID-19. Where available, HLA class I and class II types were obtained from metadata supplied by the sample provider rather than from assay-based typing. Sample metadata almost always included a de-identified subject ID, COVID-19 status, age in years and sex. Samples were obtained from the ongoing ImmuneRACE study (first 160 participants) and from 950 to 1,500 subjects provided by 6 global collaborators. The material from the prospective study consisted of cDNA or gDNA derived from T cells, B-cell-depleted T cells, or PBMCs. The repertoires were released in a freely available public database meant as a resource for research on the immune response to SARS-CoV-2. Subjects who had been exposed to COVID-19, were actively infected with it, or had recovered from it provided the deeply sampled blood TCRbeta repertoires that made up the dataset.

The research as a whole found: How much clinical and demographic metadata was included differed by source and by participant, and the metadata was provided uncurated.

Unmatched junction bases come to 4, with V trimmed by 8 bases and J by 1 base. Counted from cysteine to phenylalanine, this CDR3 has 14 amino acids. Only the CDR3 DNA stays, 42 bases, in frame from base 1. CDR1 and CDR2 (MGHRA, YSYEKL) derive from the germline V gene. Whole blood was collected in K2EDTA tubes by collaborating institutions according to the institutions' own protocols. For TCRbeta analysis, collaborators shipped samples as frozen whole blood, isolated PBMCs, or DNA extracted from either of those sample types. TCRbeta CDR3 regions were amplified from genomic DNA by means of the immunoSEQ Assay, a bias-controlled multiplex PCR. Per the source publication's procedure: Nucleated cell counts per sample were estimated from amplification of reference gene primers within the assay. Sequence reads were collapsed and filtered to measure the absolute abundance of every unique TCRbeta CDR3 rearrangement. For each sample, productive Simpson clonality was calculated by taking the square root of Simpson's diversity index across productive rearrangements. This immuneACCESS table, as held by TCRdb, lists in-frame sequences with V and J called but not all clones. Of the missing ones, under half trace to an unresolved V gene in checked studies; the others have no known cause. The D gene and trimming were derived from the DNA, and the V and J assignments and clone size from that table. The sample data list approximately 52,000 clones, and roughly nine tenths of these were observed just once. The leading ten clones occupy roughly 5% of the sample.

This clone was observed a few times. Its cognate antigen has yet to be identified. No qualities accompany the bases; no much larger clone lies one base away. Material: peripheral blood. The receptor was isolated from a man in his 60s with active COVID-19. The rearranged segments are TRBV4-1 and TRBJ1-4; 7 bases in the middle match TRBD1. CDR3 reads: CASGRQGTNEKLFF. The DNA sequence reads TGCGCCAGCGGACGACAGGGAACTAATGAAAAACTGTTTTTT.